The T cell receptor (beta chain) described here comes from a study of cytomegalovirus exposure and HLA in healthy donors. Concerning this clone itself: The antigen is not known. The same CDR3 arises from other DNA sequences in this sample as well.

The PCR used 60 Vbeta and 13 Jbeta primers. Method: immunoSEQ multiplex PCR; TCRdb's copy keeps in-frame clones and lacks some. This sample's table has tens of thousands of clones. Study findings and constraints: Among the CMV-associated chains, a few were confirmed in vitro as specific for CMV antigens.

Every donor was a healthy person donating bone marrow. Sequencing was carried out using PBMCs. The sequence came from a man between 18 and 29 years old in good health and CMV-seropositive.

CDR3 coding DNA: TGTGCCAGCAGCGTTGACAGGGGGCTGGGGTACGAGCAGTACTTC. Residues: CASSVDRGLGYEQYF. The chain employs TRBV9 and TRBJ2-7; 10 bases are shared with TRBD1. CDR1 is SGDLS, CDR2 YYNGEE, per germline. Losses at the gene ends were 2 bases for V and 4 bases for J; bases not matched to a gene: 6. This CDR3 has 15 residues.